Below are 21 T cell receptor beta chains sequenced from a single sample in a study of shared clonotypes between healthy human individuals (dated by TCRdb to about 2020). Preparation of the library involved the immunoSEQ multiplex PCR assay. TCRdb took over this immuneACCESS table, retaining in-frame rearrangements with V and J assigned. Such tables are incomplete; in checked studies, under half of the missing clones stem from an unresolved V gene, and the remainder is unexplained. The sample table contains under 850,000 clones; only one count was recorded for over 90% of them. The ten largest clones take up 24% of the sample. CD8 naive samples were obtained by positive selection for CCR7 among CD45RO-negative cells, yielding a CD45RA+CCR7+ population from which TemRA cells were excluded. The specimen sequenced was naive CD8+ T cells sorted from blood. Explained via the paper, the cell subset or site label denotes: CD45RA+CCR7+. Receptor source: a man aged 25-45 years in good health.

The genes are TRBV7-2 and TRBJ2-3; 13 bases map to TRBD2. With 2 bases clipped from V and 5 bases from J, the junction kept 4 bases outside the gene matches. Per the germline V gene, CDR1 is SGHTA and CDR2 is FQGNSA. The CDR3 loop spans 16 amino acids. CDR3 region: CASSLRTSGSRDTQYF. The CDR3 bases are TGTGCCAGCAGCTTAAGGACTAGCGGGAGTAGAGATACGCAGTATTTT. Full variable domain (remainder filled in from reference TRBV7-2 and TRBJ2-3): GAGVSQSPSNKVTEKGKDVELRCDPISGHTALYWYRQSLGQGLEFLIYFQGNSAPDKSGLPSDRFSAERTGGSVSTLTIQRTQQEDSAVYLCASSLRTSGSRDTQYFGPGTRLTVL.

The chain carries TRBV6-6 and TRBJ2-5; D is unresolved. This CDR3 contains 11 residues. The V end lost 7 bases, the J end lost 7 bases, and 10 bases lay between the germline ends. Germline lookup yields CDR1 MNHNY and CDR2 SVGAGI (reference sequence). The CDR3 region is CASTYLGTQYF. For the CDR3, the DNA is TGTGCCAGCACCTACCTGGGGACCCAGTACTTC.

The genes are TRBV19 and TRBJ2-3; possible D gene TRBD2, 5 bases. The CDR3 has 12 residues. The germline V gene has CDR1 LNHDA and CDR2 SQIVND (reference sequence). Deletions cut 6 bases from V and 4 bases from J, with 8 bases between. CDR3 sequence reads: CASREGADTQYF. The DNA of the CDR3 is TGTGCCAGTAGAGAGGGCGCAGATACGCAGTATTTT.

This chain connects TRBV27 to TRBJ2-1; 8 nucleotides align to TRBD2. Germline lookup yields CDR1 MNHEY and CDR2 SMNVEV (reference sequence). The V segment lost 4 bases and the J segment 0 bases; nucleotides outside the gene matches: 8. The CDR3 has 17 amino acids. The CDR3 here is CASSSPPSGSSYNEQFF. The CDR3, as DNA: TGTGCCAGCAGTTCCCCCCCCAGCGGGAGCTCCTACAATGAGCAGTTCTTC.

Note on this clone: A much larger clone differs by one base, so this may be a read error. The CDR3 DNA reads TGTGCCAGCAGCGGGAACACCGGGGAGCTGTTTTTT. It yields the protein CASSGNTGELFF. The chain links TRBV6-1 to TRBJ2-2; D call uncertain. From germline, CDR1 is MNHNS and CDR2 SASEGT. The CDR3 consists of 12 residues. The ends were cut back, 6 bases at V and 1 base at J, with 3 bases in the middle.

This clone appeared a single time. The sample contains more than one DNA sequence encoding this CDR3. The V gene is TRBV19, the J gene TRBJ2-7, with D tentatively TRBD1 (5 bases). CDR1 and CDR2 (germline): LNHDA, SQIVND (reference sequence). There are 13 residues in the CDR3. V lost 3 bases to trimming and J lost 3 bases, with 9 bases between them. This chain's CDR3 is CASSIRQNYEQYF. The DNA of the CDR3 is TGTGCCAGTAGTATTAGACAGAACTACGAGCAGTACTTC.

This rearrangement joins TRBV15 to TRBJ2-1; TRBD2 aligns across 9 bases. The CDR3 covers 18 residues. Trimming took 8 bases from V and 0 from J; bases not matched to a gene: 14. Per germline, CDR1 LNHNV and CDR2 YYDKDF (reference sequence). Here the CDR3 reads CATVRAGGSSSSYNEQFF. The DNA for the CDR3 is TGTGCCACCGTTCGTGCGGGAGGGTCGTCTAGCTCCTACAATGAGCAGTTCTTC.

The chain combines TRBV9 with TRBJ2-5, with 13 bases matching TRBD2. The V gene's germline CDR1 is SGDLS and CDR2 YYNGEE. This CDR3 region has 16 residues. Unmatched junction bases numbered 3, after V lost 0 bases and J lost 4 bases. The CDR3 loop reads CASSVAGLAGRETQYF. The CDR3 coding sequence is TGTGCCAGCAGCGTAGCGGGACTAGCGGGACGAGAGACCCAGTACTTC.

The V gene is TRBV7-9, the J gene TRBJ1-1; the D is unclear. Germline CDR1 is SEHNR and CDR2 is FQNEAQ (reference sequence). V lost 5 bases and J 10 bases, leaving 11 bases between the germline ends. This CDR3 is 11 amino acids long. In DNA form, the CDR3 reads TGTGCCAGCAGCGCAAATGGAGTAGCTTTCTTT. Its protein is CASSANGVAFF.

This chain links TRBV5-6 with TRBJ2-1, with D perhaps matching TRBD1 or TRBD2 (5 bases each). CDR1 and CDR2 (germline): SGHDT, YYEEEE. The CDR3 runs 17 residues. V lost 3 bases, J lost 2 bases, and 18 bases lay in between. The CDR3 nucleotides are TGTGCCAGCAGCTCCGAAATCAATCCGGGACCCTACAATGAGCAGTTCTTC. Translating it yields CASSSEINPGPYNEQFF.

The chain has TRBV14 and TRBJ2-6; D uncertain. V shed 6 bases and J shed 4 bases, with 7 bases lying between them. This CDR3 comprises 13 residues. Per germline, CDR1 SGHDN and CDR2 FVKESK. CDR3 amino acids: CASRTRGANVLTF. DNA for the CDR3: TGTGCCAGCAGAACGCGCGGGGCCAACGTCCTGACTTTC.

The V gene is TRBV14, the J gene TRBJ2-2; the D is unclear. V was trimmed by 0 bases and J by 9 bases, leaving 11 bases between them. Germline V gives CDR1 SGHDN, CDR2 FVKESK. The CDR3 covers 14 residues. The CDR3 coding sequence is TGTGCCAGCAGCCAAGAAGAAAATTGGAGGGAGCTGTTTTTT. Encoded protein: CASSQEENWRELFF.

The chain couples TRBV19 to TRBJ1-2; D uncertain. Between the trimmed V and J ends, which lost 3 bases and 8 bases, there was a span of 16 bases. Germline V gene data show CDR1 as LNHDA and CDR2 as SQIVND (reference sequence). CDR3 size: 14 residues. The CDR3 DNA reads as TGTGCCAGTAGTATCGGGCCTCCTGGTTGGGGCTACACCTTC. Amino acid sequence: CASSIGPPGWGYTF. The entire variable domain, with the rest obtained from reference TRBV19 and TRBJ1-2, is as follows: DGGITQSPKYLFRKEGQNVTLSCEQNLNHDAMYWYRQDPGQGLRLIYYSQIVNDFQKGDIAEGYSVSREKKESFPLTVTSAQKNPTAFYLCASSIGPPGWGYTFGSGTRLTVV.

V gene TRBV11-2 combines with J gene TRBJ1-1, with TRBD1 matching over 8 bases. The CDR3 length is 17 residues. V trimming: 1 base; J trimming: 4 bases; junction bases outside the gene matches: 11. The germline CDR1 and CDR2 sequences are SGHAT and FQNNGV. CDR3 sequence reads: CASSLATIQGAGTEAFF. In nucleotides, the CDR3 is TGTGCCAGCAGCTTAGCAACCATTCAGGGGGCGGGCACTGAAGCTTTCTTT.

J is TRBJ2-2 and V is TRBV27; D is undetermined. The ends were cut back, 10 bases at V and 5 bases at J, with 14 bases in the middle. Per germline, CDR1 MNHEY and CDR2 SMNVEV (reference sequence). This CDR3 spans 13 amino acids. The CDR3 nucleotides are TGTGCCAACAGCCCCGTCGATACCGGGGAGCTGTTTTTT. Translated, it gives CANSPVDTGELFF.

J is TRBJ2-1 and V is TRBV5-4, with 9 bases that match TRBD2. V dropped 7 bases and J dropped 3; count of bases not matched to a gene: 5. The CDR3 totals 14 residues. The germline CDR1 and CDR2 sequences are SGHNT and YYREEE (reference sequence). The CDR3 reads CASYTSGFYNEQFF. CDR3 sequence (DNA): TGTGCCAGCTACACTAGCGGGTTCTACAATGAGCAGTTCTTC. Full variable domain (remainder filled in from reference TRBV5-4 and TRBJ2-1): ETGVTQSPTHLIKTRGQQVTLRCSSQSGHNTVSWYQQALGQGPQFIFQYYREEENGRGNFPPRFSGLQFPNYSSELNVNALELDDSALYLCASYTSGFYNEQFFGPGTRLTVL.

V usage is TRBV13 and J usage is TRBJ2-7; 9 bases are shared with TRBD1. Looked up from germline, CDR1 is PRHDT and CDR2 is FYEKMQ (reference sequence). Trimming cost V 5 bases and J 3 bases; bases outside gene matches: 5. CDR3 length: 14 residues. CDR3 coding DNA: TGTGCCAGCAGCCCCGGGACAGGGTTCTACGAGCAGTACTTC. Residues: CASSPGTGFYEQYF. Using reference TRBV13 and TRBJ2-7 for the parts outside the CDR3, the full variable domain is AAGVIQSPRHLIKEKRETATLKCYPIPRHDTVYWYQQGPGQDPQFLISFYEKMQSDKGSIPDRFSAQQFSDYHSELNMSSLELGDSALYFCASSPGTGFYEQYFGPGTRLTVT.

For the CDR3, the DNA is TGCGCCAGCAGCCAAGATCCCAGCGGGGCCTTCAGCGAGCAGTACTTC. It is translated as CASSQDPSGAFSEQYF. This chain joins TRBV4-1 and TRBJ2-7; 7 nucleotides align to TRBD2. The ends lost 0 bases at V and 6 bases at J; junction bases unmatched: 11. Germline V gives CDR1 MGHRA, CDR2 YSYEKL. The CDR3 runs 16 residues.

The chain has TRBV5-5 and TRBJ2-1; a possible D gene is TRBD2 (5 bases). There are 13 residues in the CDR3. CDR1 is SGHKS, CDR2 YYEKEE, per germline (reference sequence). Trimming shortened V by 3 bases and J by 2 bases, and 6 bases separated the two germline ends. The CDR3 is CASSWRAYNEQFF. CDR3 DNA sequence: TGTGCCAGCAGCTGGCGGGCCTACAATGAGCAGTTCTTC.

A remark on this clone: Its ends do not fully match the called genes, so a read error is possible. The chain has TRBV7-3 and TRBJ2-3, with TRBD2 matching 8 bases. Germline V CDR1 and CDR2: SGHTA, FQGTGA. This CDR3 has 14 amino acids. The DNA of the CDR3 is TGTGCCAGCAGTAGAGCGGGGGACACAAATACGCAGTATTTT. Its protein product is CASSRAGDTNTQYF.

This chain joins TRBV29-1 and TRBJ2-3; a weak D match, TRBD1 (8 bases). The germline V and J ends were trimmed by 6 bases and 2 bases, with 21 bases remaining between them. Germline V lookup: CDR1 SQVTM, CDR2 ANQGSEA. The CDR3 totals 16 residues. The CDR3 reads CSVPRTGTIYTDTQYF. CDR3 nucleotide sequence: TGCAGCGTGCCCCGGACAGGGACTATTTACACAGATACGCAGTATTTT.